The 4 T cell receptor beta chains reported below all come from one sample, sequenced in a study of CD8 T cells in ankylosing spondylitis. Each CDR3 protein is one row after TCRdb ran MiXCR on the 5' RACE reads. The table lists around 300,000 distinct CDR3 sequences, 20% to 25% of them singletons. The specimen was blood, either unsorted or a sorted T cell fraction (not recorded which). These receptors all come from a female donor with ankylosing spondylitis or in good health (not recorded which).

This clonotype was detected a few times. The chain employs TRBV6-5 and TRBJ2-1; 7 positions agree with TRBD2. With 5 bases clipped from V and 8 bases from J, the junction kept 12 bases outside the gene matches. The CDR3 length is 15 residues. Germline-derived CDR1 and CDR2 are MNHEY and SVGAGI. CDR3 sequence reads: CASSPRRGGYDEQFF. The DNA for the CDR3 is TGTGCCAGCAGTCCTCGACGGGGAGGGTACGATGAGCAGTTCTTC.

This clonotype was seen more than once but under ten times. This chain uses TRBV29-1 with TRBJ2-4; D is unclear. Deletions cut 7 bases from V and 8 bases from J, with 12 bases between. Germline V gene lookup returns CDR1 SQVTM and CDR2 ANQGSEA. The CDR3 is made up of 11 amino acids. This CDR3 is CSASPSDIQYF. The CDR3 DNA reads TGCAGCGCGTCTCCTAGTGACATTCAGTACTTC.

For the CDR3, the DNA is TGTGCCAGCACAAGGCCCGGACAGGGTCGGGGCTATGGCTACACCTTC. Translating it yields CASTRPGQGRGYGYTF. The chain recombines TRBV6-1 with TRBJ1-2; TRBD1 matches 8 bases. CDR3 length: 16 amino acids. V lost 7 bases and J lost 4; bases outside the gene matches: 14. Germline V gene sequence: CDR1 MNHNS, CDR2 SASEGT.

This clonotype was picked up a small number of times. The J gene is TRBJ1-2, the V gene TRBV20-1; TRBD1 might be the D (6 bases). The ends were cut back, 0 bases at V and 6 bases at J, with 11 bases in the middle. This CDR3 is 13 amino acids long. Germline assignment: CDR1 DFQATT and CDR2 SNEGSKA (reference sequence). The CDR3 is CSARDRGGHGYTF. CDR3 nucleotides: TGCAGTGCTAGAGATCGGGGGGGCCATGGCTACACCTTC.